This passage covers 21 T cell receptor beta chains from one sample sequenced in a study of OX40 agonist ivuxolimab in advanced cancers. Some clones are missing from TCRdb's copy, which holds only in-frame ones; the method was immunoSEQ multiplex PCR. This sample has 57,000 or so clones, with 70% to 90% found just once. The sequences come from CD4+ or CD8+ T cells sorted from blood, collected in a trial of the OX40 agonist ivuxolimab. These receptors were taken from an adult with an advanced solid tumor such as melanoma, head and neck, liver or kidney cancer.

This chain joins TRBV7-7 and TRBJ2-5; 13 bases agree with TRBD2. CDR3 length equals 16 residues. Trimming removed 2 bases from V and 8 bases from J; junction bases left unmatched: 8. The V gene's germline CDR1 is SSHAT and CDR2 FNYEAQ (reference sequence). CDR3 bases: TGTGCCAGCAGCTTAACCGGGACTAGCGGGGTAGTCACCCAGTACTTC. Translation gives CASSLTGTSGVVTQYF.

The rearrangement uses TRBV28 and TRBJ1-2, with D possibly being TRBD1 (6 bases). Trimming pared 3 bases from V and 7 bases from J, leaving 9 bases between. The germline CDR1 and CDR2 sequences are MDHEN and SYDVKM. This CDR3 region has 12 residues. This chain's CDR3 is CASSFWGPGYTF. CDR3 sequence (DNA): TGTGCCAGCAGTTTCTGGGGGCCTGGCTACACCTTC.

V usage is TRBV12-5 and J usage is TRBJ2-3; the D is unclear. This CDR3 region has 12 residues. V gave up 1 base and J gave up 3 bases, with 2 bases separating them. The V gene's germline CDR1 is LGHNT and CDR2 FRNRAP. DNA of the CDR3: TGTGCTAGTGGTTTGGAGACAGATACGCAGTATTTT. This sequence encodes CASGLETDTQYF.

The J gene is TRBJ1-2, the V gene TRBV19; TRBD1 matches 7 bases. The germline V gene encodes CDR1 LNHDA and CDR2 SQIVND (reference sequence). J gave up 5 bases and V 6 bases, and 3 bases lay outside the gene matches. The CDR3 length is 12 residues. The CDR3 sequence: CASSLTGYGYTF. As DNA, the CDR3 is TGTGCCAGTAGCCTGACAGGGTATGGCTACACCTTC.

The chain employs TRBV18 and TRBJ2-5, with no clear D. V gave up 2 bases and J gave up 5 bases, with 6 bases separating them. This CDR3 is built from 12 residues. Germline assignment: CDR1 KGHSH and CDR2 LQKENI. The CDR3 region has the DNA TGTGCCAGCTCACCAAAGACGGAGACCCAGTACTTC. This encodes CASSPKTETQYF.

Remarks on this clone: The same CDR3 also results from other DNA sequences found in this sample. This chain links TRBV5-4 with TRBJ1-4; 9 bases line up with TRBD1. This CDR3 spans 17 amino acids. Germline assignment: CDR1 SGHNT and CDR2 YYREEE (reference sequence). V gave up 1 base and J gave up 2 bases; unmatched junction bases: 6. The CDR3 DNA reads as TGTGCCAGCAGCTTGAGAACAGGGGGCAGGACTAATGAAAAACTGTTTTTT. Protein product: CASSLRTGGRTNEKLFF. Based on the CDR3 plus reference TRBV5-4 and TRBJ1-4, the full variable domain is ETGVTQSPTHLIKTRGQQVTLRCSSQSGHNTVSWYQQALGQGPQFIFQYYREEENGRGNFPPRFSGLQFPNYSSELNVNALELDDSALYLCASSLRTGGRTNEKLFFGSGTQLSVL.

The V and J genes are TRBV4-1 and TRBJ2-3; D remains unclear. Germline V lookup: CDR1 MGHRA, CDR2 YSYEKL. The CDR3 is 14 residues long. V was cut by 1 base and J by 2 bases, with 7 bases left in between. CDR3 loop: CASSQALSTDTQYF. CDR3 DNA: TGCGCCAGCAGCCAAGCCCTTTCCACAGATACGCAGTATTTT.

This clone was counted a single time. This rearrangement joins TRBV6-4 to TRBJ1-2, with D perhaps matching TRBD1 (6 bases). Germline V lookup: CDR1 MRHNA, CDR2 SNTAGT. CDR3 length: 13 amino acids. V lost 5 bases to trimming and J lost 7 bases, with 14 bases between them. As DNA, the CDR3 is TGTGCCAGCAGTCTAACAGGGACGAGTGGCTACACCTTC. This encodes CASSLTGTSGYTF.

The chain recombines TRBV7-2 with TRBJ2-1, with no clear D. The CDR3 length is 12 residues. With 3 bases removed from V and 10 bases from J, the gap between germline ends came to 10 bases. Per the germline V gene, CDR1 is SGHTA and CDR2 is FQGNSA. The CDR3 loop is CASSFLMREQFF. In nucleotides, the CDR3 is TGTGCCAGCAGCTTTTTGATGAGGGAGCAGTTCTTC.

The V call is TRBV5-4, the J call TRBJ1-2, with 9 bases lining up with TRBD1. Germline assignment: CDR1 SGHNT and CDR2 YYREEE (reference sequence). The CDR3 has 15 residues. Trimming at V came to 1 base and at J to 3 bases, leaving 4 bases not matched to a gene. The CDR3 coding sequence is TGTGCCAGCAGCTTGAGGACAGGGGAAGACTATGGCTACACCTTC. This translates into CASSLRTGEDYGYTF.

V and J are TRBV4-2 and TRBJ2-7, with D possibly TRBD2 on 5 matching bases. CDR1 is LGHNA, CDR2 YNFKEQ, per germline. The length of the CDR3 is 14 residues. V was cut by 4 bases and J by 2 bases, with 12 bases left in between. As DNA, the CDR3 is TGTGCCAGCAGCCCCTCCGGAGGACCCTACGAGCAGTACTTC. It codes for CASSPSGGPYEQYF.

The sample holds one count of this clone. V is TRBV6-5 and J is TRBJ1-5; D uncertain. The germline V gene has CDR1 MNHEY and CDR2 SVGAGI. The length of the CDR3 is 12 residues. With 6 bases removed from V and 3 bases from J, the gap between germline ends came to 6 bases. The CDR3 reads CASRENNQPQHF. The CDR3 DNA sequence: TGTGCCAGCAGGGAAAACAATCAGCCCCAGCATTTT.

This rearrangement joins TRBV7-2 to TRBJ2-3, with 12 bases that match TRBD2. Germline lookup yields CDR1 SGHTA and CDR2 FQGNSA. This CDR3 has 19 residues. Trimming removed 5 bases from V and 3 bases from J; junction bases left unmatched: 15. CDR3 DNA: TGTGCCAGCAGCGCGAAGACTAGCGGGGGCCTCGGGGTGACAGATACGCAGTATTTT. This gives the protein CASSAKTSGGLGVTDTQYF.

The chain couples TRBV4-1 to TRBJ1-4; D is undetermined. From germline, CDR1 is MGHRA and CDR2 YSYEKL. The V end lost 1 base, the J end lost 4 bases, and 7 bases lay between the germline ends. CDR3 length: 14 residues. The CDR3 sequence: CASSQGRVNEKLFF. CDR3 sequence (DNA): TGCGCCAGCAGCCAAGGAAGGGTTAATGAAAAACTGTTTTTT.

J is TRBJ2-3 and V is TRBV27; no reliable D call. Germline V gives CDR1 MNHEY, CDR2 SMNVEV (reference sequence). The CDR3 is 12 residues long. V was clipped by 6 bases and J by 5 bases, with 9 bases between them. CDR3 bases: TGTGCCAGCAGCCCCCGACTAGATACGCAGTATTTT. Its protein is CASSPRLDTQYF.

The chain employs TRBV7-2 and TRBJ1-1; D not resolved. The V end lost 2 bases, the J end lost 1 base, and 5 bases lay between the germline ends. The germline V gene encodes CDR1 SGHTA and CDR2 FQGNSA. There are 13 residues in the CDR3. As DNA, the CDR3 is TGTGCCAGCAGCTTAACACAGAACACTGAAGCTTTCTTT. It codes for CASSLTQNTEAFF.

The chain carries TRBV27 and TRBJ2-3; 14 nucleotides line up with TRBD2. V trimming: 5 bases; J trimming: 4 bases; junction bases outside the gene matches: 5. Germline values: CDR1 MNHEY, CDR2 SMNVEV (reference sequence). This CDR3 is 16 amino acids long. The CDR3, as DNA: TGTGCCAGCAGTCCCCGACTAGCGGGGGGGCCAGATACGCAGTATTTT. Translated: CASSPRLAGGPDTQYF.

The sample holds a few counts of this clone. The CDR3 DNA follows: TGCAGTGGGGGTTGGGGCGAGACCCAGTACTTC. Translated, it gives CSGGWGETQYF. The J gene is TRBJ2-5, the V gene TRBV20-1; D possibly corresponds to TRBD1 (5 bases). The CDR3 runs 11 residues. The germline V and J ends were trimmed by 7 bases and 5 bases, with 11 bases remaining between them. Germline V gene lookup returns CDR1 DFQATT and CDR2 SNEGSKA (reference sequence).

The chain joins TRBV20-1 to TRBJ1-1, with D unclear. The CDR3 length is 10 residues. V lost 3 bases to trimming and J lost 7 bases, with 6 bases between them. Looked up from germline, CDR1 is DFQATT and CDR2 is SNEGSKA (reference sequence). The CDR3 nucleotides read TGCAGTGCTAGGGGAGTTGAAGCTTTCTTT. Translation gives CSARGVEAFF.

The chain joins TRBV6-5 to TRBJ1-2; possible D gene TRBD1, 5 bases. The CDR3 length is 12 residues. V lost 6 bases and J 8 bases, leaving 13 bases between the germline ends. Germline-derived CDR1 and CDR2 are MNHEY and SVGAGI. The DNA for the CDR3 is TGTGCCAGCAGACCAGGGCTTGGGGGCTACACCTTC. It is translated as CASRPGLGGYTF.

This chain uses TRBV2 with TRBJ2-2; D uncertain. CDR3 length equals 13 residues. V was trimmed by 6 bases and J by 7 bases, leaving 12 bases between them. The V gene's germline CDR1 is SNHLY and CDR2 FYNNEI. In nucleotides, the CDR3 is TGTGCCAGCAGCCCCGTGGCGAACGGGGAGCTGTTTTTT. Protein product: CASSPVANGELFF.